Presented here are 10 T cell receptor beta chains from one specimen sequenced in a study of spatial heterogeneity in lung cancer. TCRdb re-derived calls from the 5' RACE reads in MiXCR, one entry per CDR3 protein. Of approximately 40,000 distinct CDR3 sequences in the sample, less than 5.5% were seen once. As to time point: sample taken at primary tumor resection. Whole RNA, isolated from tumor, nontumor lung or frozen PBMC, was sequenced without prior sorting. The sequenced sample was PBMCs, obtained at surgery. These receptor sequences come from a female donor with early-stage non-small cell lung cancer.

This clonotype appeared many times. The J gene is TRBJ2-5, the V gene TRBV2; the D is unclear. Germline V gene data show CDR1 as SNHLY and CDR2 as FYNNEI. Between the trimmed V and J ends, which lost 2 bases and 3 bases, there was a span of 4 bases. This CDR3 spans 12 amino acids. The CDR3 nucleotides are TGTGCCAGCAGTGAAATCGAAGAGACCCAGTACTTC. It codes for CASSEIEETQYF.

This clonotype has a count of ten or more. The chain is built from TRBV7-2 and TRBJ2-1; 11 nucleotides agree with TRBD2. Germline-derived CDR1 and CDR2 are SGHTA and FQGNSA. Unmatched junction bases numbered 8, after V lost 7 bases and J lost 3 bases. The CDR3 sequence is 16 residues long. The DNA for the CDR3 is TGTGCCAGCACGCCGGGACTAGCGGCGAGCTACAATGAGCAGTTCTTC. This gives the protein CASTPGLAASYNEQFF.

This chain links TRBV7-2 with TRBJ2-7; perhaps TRBD1 as D (5 bases). Germline values: CDR1 SGHTA, CDR2 FQGNSA. With 0 bases removed from V and 3 bases from J, the gap between germline ends came to 9 bases. The CDR3 consists of 14 residues. This chain's CDR3 is CASSLAGQIYEQYF. Here the CDR3 DNA reads TGTGCCAGCAGCTTAGCGGGGCAAATCTACGAGCAGTACTTC.

This clonotype occurred many times. An end of the junction differs from the germline gene, which may be a read error. The chain carries TRBV6-1 and TRBJ1-5; D is possibly TRBD1 (6 bases). The CDR3 runs 13 residues. The germline V gene has CDR1 MNHNS and CDR2 SASEGT. CDR3 DNA sequence: TGTGCCAGCAGTGAAATCCCAAGCGGGACAACAGCATTT. This gives the protein CASSEIPSGTTAF.

The chain joins TRBV3-1 to TRBJ2-5; D not resolved. This CDR3 contains 14 residues. The V and J ends lost 0 bases and 5 bases respectively, with 10 bases between them. From germline, CDR1 is LGHDT and CDR2 YNNKEL (reference sequence). CDR3 in amino acids: CASSQELSRETQYF. The DNA of the CDR3 is TGTGCCAGCAGCCAAGAGTTGTCCAGGGAGACCCAGTACTTC.

The chain couples TRBV7-9 to TRBJ1-3, with D maybe TRBD1 (6 bases). This CDR3 is built from 15 residues. Per the germline V gene, CDR1 is SEHNR and CDR2 is FQNEAQ (reference sequence). Trimming cost V 1 base and J 0 bases, with 7 bases left between them. CDR3 in amino acids: CASSLGGGSGNTIYF. The CDR3 region has the DNA TGTGCCAGCAGCTTAGGAGGGGGCTCTGGAAACACCATATATTTT.

This clonotype was observed at least ten times. The gene calls are TRBV7-6 and TRBJ1-6; 9 nucleotides line up with TRBD1. The CDR3 loop spans 14 amino acids. Germline CDR1 is SGHVS and CDR2 is FNYEAQ. V lost 5 bases to trimming and J lost 10 bases; unmatched junction nucleotides: 6. CDR3 nucleotides: TGTGCCAGCAGCACGGGACAGGGTAACTCACCCCTCCACTTT. It is translated as CASSTGQGNSPLHF.

This clonotype appeared many times. This chain connects TRBV20-1 to TRBJ1-2, with a weak D call TRBD1 (5 bases). Germline V gives CDR1 DFQATT, CDR2 SNEGSKA (reference sequence). V was shortened by 3 bases and J by 5 bases, with 13 bases between the two germline ends. The CDR3 runs 13 residues. Written as DNA, the CDR3 is TGCAGTGCTAGTGGGGGTGAGGTATATGGCTACACCTTC. It is translated as CSASGGEVYGYTF.

This clonotype came up a few times. The chain combines TRBV6-1 with TRBJ2-3; 9 bases fit TRBD2. CDR3 length equals 14 residues. After removal of 6 bases from V and 1 base from J, the junction contained 2 bases not matched to a gene. Looked up from germline, CDR1 is MNHNS and CDR2 is SASEGT. Here the CDR3 DNA reads TGTGCCAGCAGGTCTAGCGGGGGCACAGATACGCAGTATTTT. Protein: CASRSSGGTDTQYF.

The table lists this clonotype with many counts. The V gene is TRBV5-6, the J gene TRBJ2-2, with TRBD2 matching 12 bases. Germline trimming cut 1 base from V and 3 bases from J; bases unmatched to any gene: 4. CDR1 SGHDT and CDR2 YYEEEE come from the germline V gene. The CDR3 contains 17 residues. The CDR3 reads CASSLPSGGADTGELFF. Written as DNA, the CDR3 is TGTGCCAGCAGCTTGCCTAGCGGGGGGGCCGACACCGGGGAGCTGTTTTTT. The entire variable domain, with the rest obtained from reference TRBV5-6 and TRBJ2-2, is as follows: DAGVTQSPTHLIKTRGQQVTLRCSPKSGHDTVSWYQQALGQGPQFIFQYYEEEERQRGNFPDRFSGHQFPNYSSELNVNALLLGDSALYLCASSLPSGGADTGELFFGEGSRLTVL.